This T cell receptor beta chain is from a study of blood T cell repertoires in COVID-19 (dated by TCRdb to 2019 to 2021). Regarding the complete study: Samples from collaborators originated in the United States, Italy and Spain and spanned both the acute and convalescent phases of COVID-19. A de-identified subject ID, COVID-19 status, age in years and sex were almost always included in the sample metadata. The repertoires were released in a freely available public database meant as a resource for research on the immune response to SARS-CoV-2. The dataset comprised deeply sampled blood TCRbeta repertoires from subjects exposed to, actively infected with, or recovered from COVID-19. Where HLA class I and class II types were available, the types were taken from metadata supplied by the sample provider, not from assay-based typing. The prospective study material was composed of cDNA or gDNA derived from T cells, B-cell-depleted T cells, or PBMCs. Samples were obtained from the ongoing ImmuneRACE study (first 160 participants) and from 1,254 subjects provided by 6 global collaborators.

TCRbeta CDR3 regions were amplified from genomic DNA by means of the immunoSEQ Assay, a bias-controlled multiplex PCR. Processing in the source paper ran as follows. Nucleated cell counts per sample were estimated from amplification of reference gene primers within the assay. To quantify the absolute abundance of each unique TCRbeta CDR3 rearrangement, sequence reads were collapsed and filtered. Productive Simpson clonality was computed per sample as the square root of Simpson's diversity index over productive rearrangements. The table comes from immuneACCESS by way of TCRdb, which keeps in-frame sequences with V and J called. Part of the clones is missing from these tables; in studies checked, under half for an unresolved V gene and the rest for unknown reasons. The DNA was the basis for D and trimming; V, J and clone size are from that table. The sample has tens of thousands of clones on record, 75% to 85% of them singletons. The leading ten clones occupy around a quarter of the sample.

CDR1 and CDR2 were assigned from the germline V gene as ENHRY and SYGVKD. Including the terminal cysteine and phenylalanine, the CDR3 comprises 15 residues. This entry keeps only the CDR3 DNA: 45 bases, framed from base 1. The germline ends are 20 bases apart after V is trimmed by 6 bases and J by 5 bases. The collaborating institutions used their own protocols to collect whole blood in K2EDTA tubes. For TCRbeta analysis, collaborators shipped samples as frozen whole blood, isolated PBMCs, or DNA extracted from either of those sample types. What the study reported, not specific to this receptor: Clinical and demographic metadata were provided uncurated, with the amount varying by source and participant.

Remarks on this clone: Its antigen remains undetermined. Qualities for individual bases were not recorded, and no much larger clone is one base off.

The chain is made from TRBV10-3 and TRBJ2-7; the D region possibly corresponds to TRBD1 (5 bases align). The TCR was taken from a human donor in a cohort sampled during active COVID-19. Material for sequencing was peripheral blood. DNA sequence: TGTGCCATCAGCGGGTCAAGGGGTGAAGGAGACGAGCAGTACTTC. It encodes CAISGSRGEGDEQYF.